This TCR beta chain was identified in a study of Tregs in tolerant kidney transplant recipients. About the research overall: The nonmyeloablative bone marrow transplants came from related graft donors, with transient mixed chimerism.

This clone rates as medium-sized. Its antigen remains unknown. CDR1 is SGHTA and CDR2 is FQGNSA in the germline V gene. Trimming took off 2 bases at V and 4 bases at J, with 12 bases between the two ends. The CDR3 covers 15 residues. Recipient PBMCs carried a CFSE label and met irradiated graft donor PBMCs for about six days before FACS sorting. Study conclusions and caveats: Validation in larger populations is needed because few patients were studied.

TCRdb's copy holds only in-frame clones and misses some; the assay was immunoSEQ multiplex PCR. The data show 15,000 to 19,000 clones, with approximately 55% seen just once and under 4% held by the top ten. The V gene is TRBV7-2, the J gene TRBJ1-5; possible D gene TRBD1, 5 bases. The sequences come from CD4+ T cells from blood cultured with allogeneic cells, collected before the transplant. This TCR came from a human patient who received a combined kidney and bone marrow transplant. CDR3 bases: TGTGCCAGCAGCTTACAGCAGGGCGAAAATCAGCCCCAGCATTTT. Protein: CASSLQQGENQPQHF.